The 9 T cell receptor beta chains reported below all come from one sample, sequenced in a study of technical replicates of blood from several donors. The data were produced by immunoSEQ multiplex PCR, yet TCRdb's version contains in-frame clones alone and is incomplete. The table lists 70,000 to 95,000 clones, about 95% of them singletons. The sequencing sample was made of T cells isolated from PBMCs. These receptors all come from a human donor in good health.

The chain uses TRBV6-1 and TRBJ2-5; D is uncertain. The length of the CDR3 is 14 residues. Germline V gives CDR1 MNHNS, CDR2 SASEGT. Trimming took off 4 bases at V and 1 base at J, with 10 bases between the two ends. The DNA for the CDR3 is TGTGCCAGCAGTGTCGATGCGGCCCAAGAGACCCAGTACTTC. It specifies CASSVDAAQETQYF.

The chain employs TRBV19 and TRBJ1-4; D is ambiguous. Between the trimmed V and J ends, which lost 1 base and 7 bases, there was a span of 13 bases. CDR1 and CDR2 (germline): LNHDA, SQIVND (reference sequence). The CDR3 is made up of 15 amino acids. The CDR3 nucleotides are TGTGCCAGTAGTATAGGATCGGGTATAGGTGAAAAACTGTTTTTT. Protein sequence: CASSIGSGIGEKLFF.

The V call is TRBV7-9, the J call TRBJ2-7, with D tentatively TRBD1 (6 bases). CDR1 is SEHNR, CDR2 FQNEAQ, per germline (reference sequence). The V end lost 5 bases, the J end lost 3 bases, and 14 bases lay between the germline ends. CDR3 length: 14 amino acids. CDR3 bases: TGTGCCAGCAGCGGAACCTACAGGGACTACGAGCAGTACTTC. Translating gives CASSGTYRDYEQYF.

This chain joins TRBV30 and TRBJ2-5, with 7 bases aligning to TRBD2. In germline, CDR1 is GTSNPN, CDR2 SVGIG (reference sequence). J was trimmed by 4 bases and V by 4 bases; bases with no gene match: 12. This CDR3 has 15 amino acids. The CDR3 coding sequence is TGTGCCTGGACTGGCGGGGGATTCCGGGGAGAGACCCAGTACTTC. Its protein product is CAWTGGGFRGETQYF.

The rearrangement joins TRBV30 to TRBJ1-1; TRBD1 agrees at 8 bases. J gave up 6 bases and V 3 bases, and 6 bases lay outside the gene matches. Germline V CDR1 and CDR2: GTSNPN, SVGIG (reference sequence). The CDR3 spans 13 residues. The CDR3 DNA reads as TGTGCCTGGAGACCAGGACAGGGCCCTGAAGCTTTCTTT. Residues: CAWRPGQGPEAFF.

J is TRBJ2-1 and V is TRBV27; 12 nucleotides match TRBD2. V was clipped by 3 bases and J by 6 bases; unmatched bases: 3. CDR1 and CDR2 (germline): MNHEY, SMNVEV (reference sequence). The CDR3 runs 15 residues. The chain's CDR3 is CASSFLAGGLNEQFF. As DNA, the CDR3 is TGTGCCAGCAGTTTCCTAGCGGGGGGGCTCAATGAGCAGTTCTTC.

The chain recombines TRBV6-5 with TRBJ1-4; D is undetermined. The CDR3 is 14 amino acids. From germline, CDR1 is MNHEY and CDR2 SVGAGI. With 0 bases removed from V and 7 bases from J, the gap between germline ends came to 9 bases. The CDR3 DNA reads TGTGCCAGCAGTTACTCCCGGGGATCTGAAAAACTGTTTTTT. It codes for CASSYSRGSEKLFF.

The chain uses TRBV27 and TRBJ2-7, with D possibly being TRBD1 (6 bases). Trimming took 6 bases from V and 2 from J, leaving 17 bases between them. Germline V gene data show CDR1 as MNHEY and CDR2 as SMNVEV (reference sequence). The CDR3 is made up of 15 amino acids. The CDR3 nucleotides read TGTGCCAGCAGGGGGGCAGGGGCCCTCGCCTACGAGCAGTACTTC. Translating gives CASRGAGALAYEQYF.

The rearrangement joins TRBV27 to TRBJ1-2, with 8 positions matching TRBD1. The CDR3 contains 12 residues. With 6 bases clipped from V and 4 bases from J, the junction kept 1 base outside the gene matches. CDR1 is MNHEY and CDR2 is SMNVEV in the germline V gene (reference sequence). CDR3 sequence reads: CASSGTGYGYTF. The CDR3 nucleotides read TGTGCCAGCAGCGGGACAGGCTATGGCTACACCTTC.